This T cell receptor (beta chain) was sequenced in a study of blood T cells in healthy people across ages. In its sample, this clonotype was seen many times. Looked up from germline, CDR1 is LGHDT and CDR2 is YNNKEL (reference sequence). The CDR3 is made up of 12 amino acids. V lost 1 base, J lost 10 bases, and 8 bases lay in between. Primed by a sample-barcoded 5' primer and a J-beta primer mix, a second PCR proceeded for about 6 to 11 cycles. TCRdb reanalysed the 5' RACE reads using MiXCR and keeps one entry per CDR3 protein. This sample has fewer than 800,000 distinct CDR3 sequences, with 20% to 25% found just once. This sample also appeared in a second study, on T cells of mothers and their children.

The chain couples TRBV3-1 to TRBJ2-1, with D maybe TRBD1 (5 bases). The sequencing sample was made of blood. This TCR came from a boy aged 5-17 years in good health. In DNA form, the CDR3 reads TGTGCCAGCAGCCAAGTCAAGGGGGAGCAGTTCTTC. It encodes CASSQVKGEQFF.